These T cell receptor beta chains were read from a single sample in a study of blood T cell repertoires in COVID-19. Sequencing used immunoSEQ multiplex PCR; TCRdb keeps in-frame clones, though not all of them. The table records over 250,000 clones, 80% to 95% of them present only once. The sample comprised peripheral blood. The receptors stem from a young woman with COVID-19, enrolled during active disease. Each CDR3 is given with its conserved first and last residue. Each record gives: CDR3 protein, CDR3 DNA, D gene, V gene, J gene, clone size. A D gene is named only where the DNA matches it firmly. Size values are once, few and many counts, or a class for expanded clones, and some rows have none.

CASSQDRRGRGKSTNEKLFF	TGTGCCAGCAGCCAAGATAGGAGGGGCCGAGGAAAATCAACTAATGAAAAACTGTTTTTT	-	TRBV3-1/TRBV3-2	TRBJ1-4	-
CASSPNPGLERDEQFF	TGTGCCAGCTCACCAAACCCGGGACTAGAGCGGGATGAGCAGTTCTTC	TRBD2	TRBV18	TRBJ2-1	-
CASSLDFAYEQYF	TGCGCCAGCAGCTTGGACTTCGCCTACGAGCAGTACTTC	-	TRBV5-1	TRBJ2-7	-
CTSSQEGEPNEQYF	TGCACCAGCAGCCAAGAAGGAGAGCCCAACGAGCAGTACTTC	-	TRBV1	TRBJ2-7	-
CASSFGGQGGNEQFF	TGTGCCAGTAGTTTCGGAGGACAGGGGGGAAATGAGCAGTTCTTC	TRBD1	TRBV19	TRBJ2-1	-
CATPMTGTAQVGELFF	TGTGCCACCCCCATGACCGGGACTGCACAAGTCGGGGAGCTGTTTTTT	-	TRBV28	TRBJ2-2	-
CASSPTGGGEEKLFF	TGTGCCAGCAGCCCGACAGGGGGCGGGGAAGAAAAACTGTTTTTT	TRBD1	TRBV3-1/TRBV3-2	TRBJ1-4	-
CASSGRLENTEAFF	TGTGCCAGCAGTGGACGACTAGAGAACACTGAAGCTTTCTTT	-	TRBV2	TRBJ1-1	-
CASTRTIPNSYNEQFF	TGTGCCAGCACCCGGACTATCCCCAACTCCTACAATGAGCAGTTCTTC	-	TRBV5-6	TRBJ2-1	-
CSVEEATGAPNEQYF	TGCAGCGTTGAAGAGGCGACAGGGGCTCCCAACGAGCAGTACTTC	TRBD1	TRBV29-1	TRBJ2-7	-
CASSDRGAETQYF	TGCGCCAGCAGTGACAGGGGAGCAGAGACCCAGTACTTC	-	TRBV10-1	TRBJ2-5	-
CASSLTGNEKLFF	TGTGCCAGCAGCTTGACAGGTAATGAAAAACTGTTTTTT	-	TRBV11-3	TRBJ1-4	once
CASSHGTPRLAGGNEQFF	TGTGCCAGCAGCCATGGAACCCCCAGACTAGCGGGAGGGAATGAGCAGTTCTTC	TRBD2	TRBV3-1/TRBV3-2	TRBJ2-1	-
CASSLTSGISDTQYF	TGTGCCAGCAGTCTAACTAGCGGGATATCAGATACGCAGTATTTT	TRBD2	TRBV28	TRBJ2-3	-